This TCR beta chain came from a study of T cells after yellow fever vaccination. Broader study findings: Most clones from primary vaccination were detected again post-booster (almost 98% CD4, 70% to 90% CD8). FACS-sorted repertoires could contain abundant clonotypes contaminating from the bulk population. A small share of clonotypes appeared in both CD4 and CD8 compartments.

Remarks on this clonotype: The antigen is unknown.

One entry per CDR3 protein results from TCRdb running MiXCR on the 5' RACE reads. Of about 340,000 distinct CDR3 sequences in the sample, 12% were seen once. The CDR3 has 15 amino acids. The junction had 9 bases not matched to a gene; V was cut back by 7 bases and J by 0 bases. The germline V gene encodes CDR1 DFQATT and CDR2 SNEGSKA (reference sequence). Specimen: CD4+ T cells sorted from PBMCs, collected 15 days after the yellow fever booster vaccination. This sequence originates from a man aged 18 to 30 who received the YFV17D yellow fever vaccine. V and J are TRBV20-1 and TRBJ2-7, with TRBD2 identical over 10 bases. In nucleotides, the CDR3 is TGCAGTGTGGCTAGCGGGGGCCTCCACTCCTACGAGCAGTACTTC. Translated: CSVASGGLHSYEQYF.